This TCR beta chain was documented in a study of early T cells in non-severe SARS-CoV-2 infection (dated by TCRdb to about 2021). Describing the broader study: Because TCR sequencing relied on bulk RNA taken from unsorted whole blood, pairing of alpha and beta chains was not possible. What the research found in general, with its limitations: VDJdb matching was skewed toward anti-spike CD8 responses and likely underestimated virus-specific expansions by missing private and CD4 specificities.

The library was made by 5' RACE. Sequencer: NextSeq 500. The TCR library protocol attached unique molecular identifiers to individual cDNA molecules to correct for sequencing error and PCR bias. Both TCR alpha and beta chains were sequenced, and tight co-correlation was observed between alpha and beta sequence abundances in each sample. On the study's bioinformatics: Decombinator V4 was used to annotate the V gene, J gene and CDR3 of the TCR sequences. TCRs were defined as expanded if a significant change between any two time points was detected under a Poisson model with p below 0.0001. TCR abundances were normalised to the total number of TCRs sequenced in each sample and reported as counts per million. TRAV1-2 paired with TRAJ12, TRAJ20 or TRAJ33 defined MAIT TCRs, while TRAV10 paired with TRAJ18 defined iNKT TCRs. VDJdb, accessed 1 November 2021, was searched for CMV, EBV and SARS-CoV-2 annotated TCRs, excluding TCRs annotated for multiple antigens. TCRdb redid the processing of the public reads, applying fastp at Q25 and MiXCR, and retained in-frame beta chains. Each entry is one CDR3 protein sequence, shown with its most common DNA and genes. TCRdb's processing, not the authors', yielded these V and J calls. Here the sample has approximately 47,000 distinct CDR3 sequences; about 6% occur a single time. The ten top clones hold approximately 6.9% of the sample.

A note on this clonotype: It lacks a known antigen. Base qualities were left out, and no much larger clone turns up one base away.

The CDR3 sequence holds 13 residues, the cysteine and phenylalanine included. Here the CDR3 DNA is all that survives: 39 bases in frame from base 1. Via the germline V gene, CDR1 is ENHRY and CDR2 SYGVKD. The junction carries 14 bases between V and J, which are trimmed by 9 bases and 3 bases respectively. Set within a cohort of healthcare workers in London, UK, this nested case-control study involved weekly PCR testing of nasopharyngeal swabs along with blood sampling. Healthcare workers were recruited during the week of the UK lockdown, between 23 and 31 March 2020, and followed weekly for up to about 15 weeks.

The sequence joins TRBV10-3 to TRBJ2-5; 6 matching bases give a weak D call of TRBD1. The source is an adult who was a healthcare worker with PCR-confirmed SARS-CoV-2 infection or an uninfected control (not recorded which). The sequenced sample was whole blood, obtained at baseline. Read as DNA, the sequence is TGTGCCATAACCCGGGACAACAAAGAGACCCAGTACTTC. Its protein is CAITRDNKETQYF.